The clone carrying this T cell receptor beta chain was detected ten times or more. V lost 4 bases, J lost 4 bases, and 13 bases lay in between. The length of the CDR3 is 13 residues. The V gene's germline CDR1 is GTSNPN and CDR2 SVGIG (reference sequence). This sample was taken from a study of metastatic and nonmetastatic thyroid tumors. The wider study: Both malignant and benign thyroid patients supplied peripheral blood and tumor or nodule tissue samples, across which the repertoires of these patients were then compared.

Prior to thyroid surgery, none of the patients had received any treatment. TCRdb re-called the PCR reads with MiXCR. The repertoire has around 23,000 clones, approximately 22% of them found once; the top ten carry about a quarter. Sequences were obtained from blood. The receptor was derived from a male donor with papillary thyroid cancer or a benign thyroid nodule (not recorded which). Some clones in this sample may be carry-over from other donors' samples. V and J are TRBV30 and TRBJ1-1, with D unclear. CDR3: CAWISRESTEAFF. Here the CDR3 DNA reads TGTGCCTGGATAAGTAGAGAGAGCACTGAAGCTTTCTTT.